Many counts were recorded for the clone carrying this T cell receptor beta chain. Its target is not known. These data originate in a study of T cells in Graves' hyperthyroidism and ophthalmopathy. Regarding the study as a whole: Most clonotypes expanded in the thyroid (above 0.001) were also present in blood.

Germline assignment: CDR1 MNHNS and CDR2 SASEGT. This CDR3 contains 14 residues. Trimming left V 2 bases short and J 1 base short, with 6 bases between. The source material, RNA transcripts, was used to amplify TCR beta CDR3 regions. The HTBI primer set was used in a first-round RT-PCR of the TCR CDR3. TCRdb recomputed calls from the multiplex PCR reads with MiXCR, one row per CDR3 protein. The table records 500,000 or so distinct CDR3 sequences, approximately 17% of them present only once. The specimen sequenced was blood. The chain is built from TRBV6-1 and TRBJ1-5; no clear D. The clonotype originates from a woman between 18 and 29 years old with Graves' ophthalmopathy. CDR3 nucleotide sequence: TGTGCCAGCAGTGAAAGACGGAGCAATCAGCCCCAGCATTTT. This gives the protein CASSERRSNQPQHF.